These 26 T cell receptor beta chains originate from one sample sequenced in a study of a mutant IDH1 vaccine in newly diagnosed glioma. Profiled with immunoSEQ multiplex PCR; TCRdb holds only in-frame clones, not every one. The data show about 77,000 clones, with about 85% seen just once and over 0.6% held by the top ten. These receptors' antigens are unknown. The time point here: week 23, last vaccination. Doses of 300 ug of mutant IDH1 20-mer peptide were given with topical imiquimod. The material was PBMCs, obtained from a glioma patient whose treatment included an IDH1 peptide vaccine. These receptors all come from a woman between 45 and 65 years old with glioma.

A remark on this clone: Sequence at one end of the junction differs from germline and may be a read error. V usage is TRBV30 and J usage is TRBJ2-5, with TRBD2 matching 7 bases. This CDR3 is 12 amino acids long. Germline V gives CDR1 GTSNPN, CDR2 SVGIG (reference sequence). In nucleotides, the CDR3 is TGTGCCTGGAAGGGAGGGTCGGAGACCCAGCACTTC. As protein: CAWKGGSETQHF.

V usage is TRBV29-1 and J usage is TRBJ2-7; the D is unclear. Trimming took 0 bases from V and 0 from J, leaving 9 bases between them. Germline CDR1 SQVTM, CDR2 ANQGSEA. This CDR3 is built from 14 residues. The CDR3: CSVEEGSSSYEQYF. The CDR3 DNA follows: TGCAGCGTTGAAGAGGGCTCCAGCTCCTACGAGCAGTACTTC.

The chain carries TRBV27 and TRBJ2-5; D remains ambiguous. Trimming pared 5 bases from V and 0 bases from J, leaving 13 bases between. The length of the CDR3 is 15 residues. The germline gives CDR1 MNHEY, CDR2 SMNVEV (reference sequence). CDR3 bases: TGTGCCAGCAGTCCAGGCGTCAGCTACCAAGAGACCCAGTACTTC. Amino acids: CASSPGVSYQETQYF.

DNA for the CDR3: TGTGCCAGCAGTTACAGGGGACAGGGACCGGGCACTGAAGCTTTCTTT. This translates into CASSYRGQGPGTEAFF. V usage is TRBV6-6 and J usage is TRBJ1-1; TRBD1 matches at 9 bases. The length of the CDR3 is 16 residues. Germline V gene sequence: CDR1 MNHNY, CDR2 SVGAGI (reference sequence). V lost 2 bases, J lost 4 bases, and 8 bases stayed unmatched.

This chain links TRBV7-8 with TRBJ1-4; D is undetermined. The V and J ends lost 0 bases and 5 bases respectively, with 10 bases between them. Germline loops: CDR1 SGHVS, CDR2 FQNEAQ. The CDR3 is 15 residues long. In DNA form, the CDR3 reads TGTGCCAGCAGCTTAGCAGAAGACGGAAATGAAAAACTGTTTTTT. Encoded protein: CASSLAEDGNEKLFF.

The chain combines TRBV2 with TRBJ2-1; 7 positions agree with TRBD1. Germline V lookup: CDR1 SNHLY, CDR2 FYNNEI. The CDR3 contains 15 residues. J was trimmed by 8 bases and V by 5 bases; bases with no gene match: 12. The CDR3 reads CASSPGQKAGDEQFF. CDR3 sequence (DNA): TGTGCCAGCAGTCCGGGACAGAAAGCTGGGGATGAGCAGTTCTTC.

This clone was recorded only once. The V and J genes are TRBV15 and TRBJ2-7, with D unclear. Germline loops: CDR1 LNHNV, CDR2 YYDKDF (reference sequence). This CDR3 has 13 residues. V lost 1 base and J lost 3, with 7 bases in between. In DNA form, the CDR3 reads TGTGCCACCAGCAGAGTGGATGGCTACGAGCAGTACTTC. Encoded protein: CATSRVDGYEQYF.

CDR3 in DNA: TGTGCCAGCAGCTTAGCGGGAGGGCCAGGTGACGGGGAGCTGTTTTTT. Its protein is CASSLAGGPGDGELFF. The gene calls are TRBV7-3 and TRBJ2-2; 9 bases fit TRBD2. Germline CDR1 and CDR2: SGHTA and FQGTGA. The CDR3 length is 16 residues. Trimming removed 2 bases from V and 7 bases from J; junction bases left unmatched: 8.

V usage is TRBV2 and J usage is TRBJ2-7, with TRBD1 identical over 9 bases. Germline V gives CDR1 SNHLY, CDR2 FYNNEI. V gave up 7 bases and J gave up 4 bases; unmatched junction bases: 2. This CDR3 comprises 12 residues. For the CDR3, the DNA is TGTGCCAGCACAGGACAGGGGTACGAGCAGTACTTC. Protein product: CASTGQGYEQYF.

The chain is built from TRBV5-4 and TRBJ2-1, with a weak D call TRBD2 (5 bases). The CDR3 length is 15 residues. The V and J ends lost 2 bases and 2 bases respectively, with 11 bases between them. The germline CDR1 and CDR2 sequences are SGHNT and YYREEE (reference sequence). This CDR3 reads CASSFGGLTYNEQFF. The CDR3 DNA sequence: TGTGCCAGCAGCTTCGGCGGGTTAACCTACAATGAGCAGTTCTTC.

V usage is TRBV5-1 and J usage is TRBJ2-6; perhaps TRBD2 as D (5 bases). The CDR3 runs 16 residues. Between the trimmed V and J ends, which lost 5 bases and 0 bases, there was a span of 12 bases. CDR1 SGHRS and CDR2 YFSETQ come from the germline V gene. CDR3 coding DNA: TGCGCCAGCAGTGGGAGCGGATTCTCTGGGGCCAACGTCCTGACTTTC. Its protein is CASSGSGFSGANVLTF.

The chain recombines TRBV5-1 with TRBJ2-2; the D gene could be TRBD1 or TRBD2 (6 bases each). This CDR3 comprises 14 residues. Trimming shortened V by 7 bases and J by 5 bases, and 15 bases separated the two germline ends. Germline V lookup: CDR1 SGHRS, CDR2 YFSETQ. The CDR3 DNA reads as TGCGCCAGCGGGACTCAGGGGTCGACCGGGGAGCTGTTTTTT. Amino acids: CASGTQGSTGELFF.

The rearrangement uses TRBV10-3 and TRBJ1-5; 8 bases match TRBD1. CDR3 length equals 17 residues. Germline CDR1 is ENHRY and CDR2 is SYGVKD. The ends lost 2 bases at V and 3 bases at J; junction bases unmatched: 9. For the CDR3, the DNA is TGTGCCATCAGTGAGGGACAGGGTTTGAAGCACAATCAGCCCCAGCATTTT. Amino acid sequence: CAISEGQGLKHNQPQHF.

The chain uses TRBV19 and TRBJ1-2, with D tentatively TRBD1 (6 bases). V was shortened by 3 bases and J by 8 bases, with 7 bases between the two germline ends. The germline gives CDR1 LNHDA, CDR2 SQIVND (reference sequence). The CDR3 totals 11 residues. The CDR3 region is CASSIGGGYTF. CDR3 coding DNA: TGTGCCAGTAGTATCGGGGGCGGCTACACCTTC.

This clone is a singleton in its sample. The chain employs TRBV7-9 and TRBJ1-1; 8 bases agree with TRBD1. CDR3 length: 18 amino acids. Germline V gives CDR1 SEHNR, CDR2 FQNEAQ (reference sequence). With V trimmed by 5 bases and J by 4 bases, 18 bases remained unmatched. The CDR3 DNA is TGTGCCAGCAGCCCAAAGGGCCAGGGGGCGCGTTCGGTCACTGAAGCTTTCTTT. It yields the protein CASSPKGQGARSVTEAFF.

The V and J genes are TRBV6-5 and TRBJ2-1; either TRBD1 or TRBD2 may fit D (5 bases each). Trimming removed 4 bases at V and 0 bases at J, with 10 bases between. CDR3 size: 15 residues. CDR1 and CDR2 (germline): MNHEY, SVGAGI. CDR3 sequence: CASSSGTGSYNEQFF. The CDR3 coding sequence is TGTGCCAGCAGTTCAGGGACGGGCTCCTACAATGAGCAGTTCTTC.

The CDR3: CATSRDTRGNEQYF. The CDR3 DNA reads as TGTGCCACCAGCAGAGATACCAGGGGGAACGAGCAGTACTTC. This rearrangement joins TRBV15 to TRBJ2-7, with 7 bases lining up with TRBD1. The germline V gene encodes CDR1 LNHNV and CDR2 YYDKDF (reference sequence). The CDR3 runs 14 residues. With V trimmed by 0 bases and J by 5 bases, 4 bases remained unmatched.

J is TRBJ2-7 and V is TRBV27; possible D gene TRBD1, 6 bases. The germline V gene encodes CDR1 MNHEY and CDR2 SMNVEV (reference sequence). Trimming pared 5 bases from V and 0 bases from J, leaving 14 bases between. This CDR3 contains 15 residues. CDR3 loop: CASSPSGTFSYEQYF. The CDR3 region has the DNA TGTGCCAGCAGTCCCTCCGGGACATTCTCCTACGAGCAGTACTTC.

The chain employs TRBV5-1 and TRBJ2-3; 7 bases agree with TRBD1. V lost 0 bases, J lost 2 bases, and 9 bases stayed unmatched. Looked up from germline, CDR1 is SGHRS and CDR2 is YFSETQ. This CDR3 is 17 amino acids long. The CDR3 loop reads CASSLATGARLTDTQYF. CDR3 DNA sequence: TGCGCCAGCAGCTTGGCAACAGGGGCGCGACTCACAGATACGCAGTATTTT.

This clone has a handful of counts. The rearrangement links TRBV2 to TRBJ2-2; 11 nucleotides line up with TRBD1. The V gene end was trimmed by 6 bases and the J gene end by 7 bases; junction bases not matched to a gene: 4. CDR1 and CDR2 from the germline V gene are SNHLY and FYNNEI. The CDR3 totals 14 residues. CDR3 sequence (DNA): TGTGCCAGCAGGGACAGGGGGCACGTCGGGGAGCTGTTTTTT. It is translated as CASRDRGHVGELFF.

On this clone itself: Mismatch with germline at one junction end may stem from a read error. The gene calls are TRBV7-7 and TRBJ2-7, with TRBD1 identical over 11 bases. Germline-derived CDR1 and CDR2 are SSHAT and FNYEAQ (reference sequence). This CDR3 comprises 15 residues. DNA for the CDR3: TGTGCTAGCAGCACGGGGACAGGGGGCTCCTACGAGCAGTACTTC. Its protein is CASSTGTGGSYEQYF.

Of note for this clone: The junction differs from germline at one of its ends, possibly a read error. This CDR3 is CSGDTGTGTHYRYTF. In nucleotides, the CDR3 is TGCAGCGGGGATACCGGGACAGGGACCCACTATCGCTACACCTTC. The chain employs TRBV29-1 and TRBJ1-2, with 9 nucleotides matching TRBD1. There are 15 residues in the CDR3. CDR1 is SQVTM, CDR2 ANQGSEA, per germline.

The J gene is TRBJ2-5, the V gene TRBV29-1, with 12 bases aligning to TRBD2. J lost 5 bases, V lost 4 bases, and 5 bases had no gene match. The V gene's germline CDR1 is SQVTM and CDR2 ANQGSEA. This CDR3 region has 14 residues. The CDR3 region has the DNA TGCAGCGTTGGACTAGCGGGAGTCGCGGAGACCCAGTACTTC. Its protein is CSVGLAGVAETQYF.

V is TRBV9 and J is TRBJ2-1, with TRBD1 as a possible D gene (6 bases). CDR1 is SGDLS and CDR2 is YYNGEE in the germline V gene. Deletions cut 5 bases from V and 5 bases from J, with 11 bases between. The CDR3 has 13 amino acids. The CDR3 coding sequence is TGTGCCAGCAGTACAGGGCCCCACAATGAGCAGTTCTTC. The encoded protein is CASSTGPHNEQFF.

V and J are TRBV5-1 and TRBJ1-1, with D tentatively TRBD1 (5 bases). Germline CDR1 reads SGHRS; CDR2 reads YFSETQ. With 4 bases removed from V and 2 bases from J, the gap between germline ends came to 9 bases. The CDR3 covers 13 residues. CDR3 loop: CASSGTDNTEAFF. The CDR3 bases are TGCGCCAGCAGCGGGACGGATAACACTGAAGCTTTCTTT.

This rearrangement joins TRBV7-8 to TRBJ2-4; 8 bases fit TRBD1. The CDR3 has 15 residues. Germline V gives CDR1 SGHVS, CDR2 FQNEAQ. V was clipped by 0 bases and J by 8 bases; unmatched bases: 6. This chain's CDR3 is CASSLAGQAPDIQYF. CDR3 nucleotide sequence: TGTGCCAGCAGCTTAGCGGGACAGGCTCCGGACATTCAGTACTTC. The full variable domain, in which reference TRBV7-8 and TRBJ2-4 provide the parts outside the CDR3, is GAGVSQSPRYKVAKRGQDVALRCDPISGHVSLFWYQQALGQGPEFLTYFQNEAQLDKSGLPSDRFFAERPEGSVSTLKIQRTQQEDSAVYLCASSLAGQAPDIQYFGAGTRLSVL.